This TCR beta chain is drawn from a study of cytomegalovirus exposure and HLA in healthy donors. In its sample, this clone was seen once. The CDR3 runs to 15 residues. Deletions cut 7 bases from V and 4 bases from J, with 19 bases between. Per germline, CDR1 SNHLY and CDR2 FYNNEI. The PCR was carried out with 60 Vbeta primers and 13 Jbeta primers. TCRdb's copy holds only in-frame clones and misses some; the assay was immunoSEQ multiplex PCR. The sample lists 150,000 to 200,000 clones, approximately 70% occurring once. This sequence joins TRBV2 and TRBJ1-2, with TRBD1 as a possible D gene (6 bases). This TCR was sampled from a man between 18 and 35 years old in good health and CMV-seropositive. Sequencing used PBMCs. In DNA, the CDR3 is TGTGCCAGCACCAGAAGACAGGCGGAGGCCTATGGCTACACCTTC. As protein: CASTRRQAEAYGYTF.